The T cell receptor beta chain under discussion was sequenced for a study of cytomegalovirus exposure and HLA in healthy donors. This PCR relied on a set of 60 Vbeta primers and 13 Jbeta primers. TCRdb keeps only in-frame clones here, not all; method: immunoSEQ multiplex PCR. Here the sample spans around 210,000 clones, 80% to 85% being singletons. This CDR3 comprises 12 residues. The V end was cut by 3 bases, the J end by 3 bases, with 3 bases between. Germline values: CDR1 MNHEY, CDR2 SMNVEV (reference sequence). The receptor comes from a middle-aged woman in good health and CMV-seronegative. The sample consisted of PBMCs. V usage is TRBV27 and J usage is TRBJ1-5; D unresolved. The CDR3 protein is CASSFLNQPQHF. As DNA, the CDR3 is TGTGCCAGCAGTTTCCTCAATCAGCCCCAGCATTTT.